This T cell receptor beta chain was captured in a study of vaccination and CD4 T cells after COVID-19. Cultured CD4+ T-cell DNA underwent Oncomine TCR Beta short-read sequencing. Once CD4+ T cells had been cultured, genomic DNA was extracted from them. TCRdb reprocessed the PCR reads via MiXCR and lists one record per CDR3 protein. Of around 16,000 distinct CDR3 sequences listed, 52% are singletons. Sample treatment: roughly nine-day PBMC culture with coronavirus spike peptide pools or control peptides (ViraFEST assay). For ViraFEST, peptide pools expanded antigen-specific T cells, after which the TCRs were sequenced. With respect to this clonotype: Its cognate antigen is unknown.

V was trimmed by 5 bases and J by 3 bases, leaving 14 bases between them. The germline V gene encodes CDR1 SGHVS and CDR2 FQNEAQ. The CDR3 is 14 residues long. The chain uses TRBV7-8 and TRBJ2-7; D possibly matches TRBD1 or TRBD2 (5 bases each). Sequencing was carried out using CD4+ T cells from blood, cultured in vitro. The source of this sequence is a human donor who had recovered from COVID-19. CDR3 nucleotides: TGTGCCAGCAGCGTCGGGGCGGTTGACTACGAGCAGTACTTC. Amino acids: CASSVGAVDYEQYF. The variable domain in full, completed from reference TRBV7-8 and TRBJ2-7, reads GAGVSQSPRYKVAKRGQDVALRCDPISGHVSLFWYQQALGQGPEFLTYFQNEAQLDKSGLPSDRFFAERPEGSVSTLKIQRTQQEDSAVYLCASSVGAVDYEQYFGPGTRLTVT.